This T cell receptor beta chain is from a study of T cells after yellow fever vaccination. MiXCR, applied by TCRdb to the 5' RACE reads, yields one record per CDR3 protein. The table records more than 20,000 distinct CDR3 sequences, under 5.5% of them present only once. This clonotype was found many times. The V end lost 6 bases, the J end lost 8 bases, and 13 bases lay between the germline ends. This CDR3 has 12 residues. CDR1 and CDR2 (germline): MDHEN, SYDVKM. Specimen: PBMCs, either bulk or a sorted T-cell subset (CD4+, CD8+, memory, or dextramer-sorted; not recorded which), collected 15 days after the yellow fever booster vaccination. This chain uses TRBV28 with TRBJ1-2; the D is unclear. This clonotype was sampled from a young man who received the YFV17D yellow fever vaccine. The CDR3 sequence is CASSPDNAGYTF. The CDR3 DNA is TGTGCCAGCAGCCCCGACAACGCCGGCTACACCTTC.